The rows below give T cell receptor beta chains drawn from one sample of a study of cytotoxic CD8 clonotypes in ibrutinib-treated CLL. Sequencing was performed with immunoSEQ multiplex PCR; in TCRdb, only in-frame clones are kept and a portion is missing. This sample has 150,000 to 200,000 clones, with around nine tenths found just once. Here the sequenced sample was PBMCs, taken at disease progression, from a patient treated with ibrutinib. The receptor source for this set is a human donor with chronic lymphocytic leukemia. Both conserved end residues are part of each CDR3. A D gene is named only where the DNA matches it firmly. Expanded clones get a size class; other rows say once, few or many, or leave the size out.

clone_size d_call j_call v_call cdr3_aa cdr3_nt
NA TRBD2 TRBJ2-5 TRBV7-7 CASSLWEGPIGETQYF TGTGCTAGCAGCTTGTGGGAGGGCCCCATCGGAGAGACCCAGTACTTC
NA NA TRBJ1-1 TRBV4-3 CASSQEAANTEAFF TGCGCCAGCAGCCAAGAAGCGGCGAACACTGAAGCTTTCTTT
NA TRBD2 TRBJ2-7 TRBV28 CASSQGTSGRSRGDF TGTGCCAGCAGTCAAGGTACTAGCGGGAGGAGCCGAGGGGACTTC
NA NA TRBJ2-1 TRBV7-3 CASSFIGGNEQFF TGTGCCAGCAGCTTTATAGGGGGCAATGAGCAGTTCTTC
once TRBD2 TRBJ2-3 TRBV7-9 CASSPGAGDTDTQYF TGTGCCAGCAGCCCAGGAGCGGGGGACACAGATACGCAGTATTTT
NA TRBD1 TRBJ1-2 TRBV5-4 CASSLTGGNYGYTF TGTGCCAGCAGCTTGACAGGGGGCAACTATGGCTACACCTTC
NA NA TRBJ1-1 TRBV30 CAWSVVASNTEAFF TGTGCCTGGAGTGTAGTCGCCTCAAACACTGAAGCTTTCTTT
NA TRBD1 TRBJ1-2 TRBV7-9 CASSLRIGGSYGYTF TGTGCCAGCAGCTTAAGGATAGGGGGCAGCTATGGCTACACCTTC
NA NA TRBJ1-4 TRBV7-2 CASSGVSANEKLFF TGTGCCAGCAGCGGGGTGTCGGCTAATGAAAAACTGTTTTTT
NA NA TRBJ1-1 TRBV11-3 CASSADEGLNTEAFF TGTGCCAGCAGCGCAGACGAGGGGTTGAACACTGAAGCTTTCTTT
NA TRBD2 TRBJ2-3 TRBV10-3 CAISESAGTSGMGNTQYF TGTGCCATCAGTGAGTCGGCCGGGACTAGCGGGATGGGGAATACGCAGTATTTT
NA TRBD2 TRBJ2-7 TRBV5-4 CASSPRTSGNYEQYF TGTGCCAGCAGCCCTAGGACTAGCGGGAACTACGAGCAGTACTTC
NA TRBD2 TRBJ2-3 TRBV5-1 CASSLGWSGGIYSTDTQYF TGCGCCAGCAGCTTGGGCTGGAGCGGGGGAATATATAGCACAGATACGCAGTATTTT
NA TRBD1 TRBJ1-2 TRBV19 CASSTTGFSGYTF TGTGCCAGTAGTACGACAGGGTTTAGCGGCTACACCTTC
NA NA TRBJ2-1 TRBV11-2 CASSLVGLEKNEQFF TGTGCCAGCAGCTTAGTAGGGCTTGAAAAGAATGAGCAGTTCTTC
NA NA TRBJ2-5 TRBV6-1 CATGSGSQGPQYF TGTGCCACCGGATCGGGGAGCCAAGGGCCCCAGTACTTC
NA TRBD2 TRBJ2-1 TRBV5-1 CASSFLLAGHNEQFF TGCGCCAGCAGCTTCTTACTAGCGGGCCACAATGAGCAGTTCTTC
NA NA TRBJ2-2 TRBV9 CASSVAGRDTGELFF TGTGCCAGCAGCGTAGCAGGACGGGACACCGGGGAGCTGTTTTTT